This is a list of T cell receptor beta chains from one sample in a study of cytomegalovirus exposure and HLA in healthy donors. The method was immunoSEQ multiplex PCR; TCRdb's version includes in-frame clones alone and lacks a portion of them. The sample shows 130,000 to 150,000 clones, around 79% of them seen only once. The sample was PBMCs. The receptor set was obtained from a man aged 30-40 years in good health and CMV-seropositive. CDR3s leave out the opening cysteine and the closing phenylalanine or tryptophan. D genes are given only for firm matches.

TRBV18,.,ASSPGTGLLKY
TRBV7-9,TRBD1,ASSSPTGFPSYGYT
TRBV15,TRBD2,ATGTGRALEQY
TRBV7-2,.,ASSYSLGAYEQY
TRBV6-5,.,ASSSTGSGGANVLT
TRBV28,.,ASSLLGLNTEAF
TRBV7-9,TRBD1,ASGDRGLAGYT
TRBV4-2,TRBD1,ASSPPGQGQETQY
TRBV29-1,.,SVQGSAVQYEQY
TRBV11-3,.,ASSLVQSTEAF
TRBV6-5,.,ASRQGLTDTQY
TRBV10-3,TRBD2,AISGREIGYEQY
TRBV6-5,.,ASSYGGTEAF
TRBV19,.,ASSILNYGYT
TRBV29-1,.,SVENWTSEQY
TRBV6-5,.,ASSYDGGRRNTEAF
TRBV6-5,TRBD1,ATKTGTHGANVLT
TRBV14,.,ASSPSSYGYT
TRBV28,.,ASSLGRDRRLGEQY
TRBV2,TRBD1,ASSHRQGDNEQF
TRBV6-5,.,ASSPGGYGYT
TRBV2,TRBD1,ASRAGGTYGYT
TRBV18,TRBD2,ASLGLAVNEQF
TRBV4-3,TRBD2,ASSHLGGSNEQF
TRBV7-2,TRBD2,ASSLTLANPPDTQY
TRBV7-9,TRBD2,ASSSGQGGRRADTQY
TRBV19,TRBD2,ASSLLGRSGSGEQY
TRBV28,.,ASSPRRRYSYEQY
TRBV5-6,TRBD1,ASLNRGGEQY
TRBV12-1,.,ASSPGSGGEAYNEQF
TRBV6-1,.,ASSEFVQPFNYGYT
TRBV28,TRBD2,ASSSAGLAGGKGTYEQY
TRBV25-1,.,ASSDPGWDYGYT
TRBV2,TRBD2,ASSGGRADTQY
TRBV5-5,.,ASSLGAGITEAF
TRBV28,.,ASSLPDEAF
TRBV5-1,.,ASSLSGSTDTQY
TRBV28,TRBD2,ASSPLTSGVYNEQF
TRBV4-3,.,ASSQDGFTGETQY
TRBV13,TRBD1,ASSLGTGEGYT
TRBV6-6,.,ASSFSEAGYT
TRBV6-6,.,ASSYPGHSTGELF
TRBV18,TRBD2,ASSPGQLAGNNEQF